One and the same sample provided the 4 T cell receptor beta chains below, sequenced in a study of post-analysis software for immune sequencing data. Study-level findings and limits: Comparison of patients with controls showed four or five TRBV segments more frequent in patients, TRBV5-6, TRBV5-1 and TRBV20-1 among them.

Unique molecular identifiers were present in the TCR beta cDNA libraries. One entry per CDR3 protein, called by TCRdb with MiXCR from the PCR reads. The profile shows about 570,000 distinct CDR3 sequences, around a third of them singletons. Their recognized antigens are unknown. Specimen: blood. These receptors came from a girl between 2 and 17 years old with multiple sclerosis.

V usage is TRBV15 and J usage is TRBJ2-2; TRBD2 might be the D (5 bases). CDR1 and CDR2 from the germline V gene are LNHNV and YYDKDF (reference sequence). The CDR3 covers 14 residues. V was shortened by 1 base and J by 4 bases, with 7 bases between the two germline ends. The CDR3 loop is CATSRVRGTGELFF. The DNA of the CDR3 is TGTGCCACCAGCAGAGTCCGGGGCACCGGGGAGCTGTTTTTT.

To note about this clonotype: Its ends do not fully match the called genes, so a read error is possible. V is TRBV5-1 and J is TRBJ2-2; TRBD2 matches at 9 bases. Germline CDR1 reads SGHRS; CDR2 reads YFSETQ. CDR3 length equals 15 residues. DNA for the CDR3: TGCGTCAGCAGCTGGGGACTAGCTGCCACCGGGGAGCTGTTTTTT. This gives the protein CVSSWGLAATGELFF.

The chain is built from TRBV5-6 and TRBJ2-7, with 8 bases fitting TRBD2. The ends lost 5 bases at V and 0 bases at J; junction bases unmatched: 13. Germline V gene lookup returns CDR1 SGHDT and CDR2 YYEEEE. This CDR3 is 17 amino acids long. The CDR3 DNA reads as TGTGCCAGCAGTCGTGGGGCCGGGGGGGACTTCTCCTACGAGCAGTACTTC. As protein: CASSRGAGGDFSYEQYF.

Of note for this clonotype: A much larger clone is a single base away; this may be a read error. This sequence joins TRBV5-1 and TRBJ2-1; 7 nucleotides align to TRBD2. The CDR3 is 17 amino acids. Per germline, CDR1 SGHRS and CDR2 YFSETQ. With V trimmed by 0 bases and J by 5 bases, 11 bases remained unmatched. The CDR3 nucleotides are TGCGCCAGCAGCTTGGTCCGGGGCGGGGGAACGGACAATGAGCAGTTCTTC. Translated: CASSLVRGGGTDNEQFF.